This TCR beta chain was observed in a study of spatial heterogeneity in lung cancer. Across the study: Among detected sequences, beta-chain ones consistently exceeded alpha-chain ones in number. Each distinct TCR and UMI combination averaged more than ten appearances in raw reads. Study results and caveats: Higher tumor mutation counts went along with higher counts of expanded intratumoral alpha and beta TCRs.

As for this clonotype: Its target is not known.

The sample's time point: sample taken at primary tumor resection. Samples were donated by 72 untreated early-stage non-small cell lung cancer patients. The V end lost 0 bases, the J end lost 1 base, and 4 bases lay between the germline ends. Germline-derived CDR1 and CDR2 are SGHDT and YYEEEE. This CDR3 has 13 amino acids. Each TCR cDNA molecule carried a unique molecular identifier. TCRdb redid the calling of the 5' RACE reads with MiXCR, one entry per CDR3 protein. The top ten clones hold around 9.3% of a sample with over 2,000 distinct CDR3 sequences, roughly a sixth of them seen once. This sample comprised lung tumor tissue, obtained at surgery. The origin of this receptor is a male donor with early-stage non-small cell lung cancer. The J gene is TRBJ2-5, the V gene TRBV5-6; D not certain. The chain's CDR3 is CASSLVSQETQYF. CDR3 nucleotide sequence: TGTGCCAGCAGCTTGGTCTCCCAAGAGACCCAGTACTTC.